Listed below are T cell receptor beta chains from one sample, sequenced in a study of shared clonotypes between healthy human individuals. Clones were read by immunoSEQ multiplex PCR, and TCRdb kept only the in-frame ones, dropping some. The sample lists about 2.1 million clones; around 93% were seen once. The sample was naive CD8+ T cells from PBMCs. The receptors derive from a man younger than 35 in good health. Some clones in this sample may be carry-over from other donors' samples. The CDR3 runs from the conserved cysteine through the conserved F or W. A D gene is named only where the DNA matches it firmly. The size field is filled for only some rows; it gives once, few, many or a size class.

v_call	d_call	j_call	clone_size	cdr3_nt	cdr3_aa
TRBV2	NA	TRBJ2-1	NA	TGTGCCAGCAGTAAATGGGACGTAAACTACAATGAGCAGTTCTTC	CASSKWDVNYNEQFF
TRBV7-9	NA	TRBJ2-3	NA	TGTGCCATCTTCACAGATACGCAGTATTTT	CAIFTDTQYF
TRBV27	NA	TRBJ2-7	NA	TGTGCCAGCCGGATTAGCGGTTACCCCTCCTACGAGCAGTACTTC	CASRISGYPSYEQYF
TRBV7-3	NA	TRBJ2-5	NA	TGTGCCAGCAGCTCATGGGATGGAGAGACCCAGTACTTC	CASSSWDGETQYF
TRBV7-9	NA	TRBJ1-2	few	TGTGCCAGCAGCTTAGGAGCGAGACCTGAGTACTATGGCTACACCTTC	CASSLGARPEYYGYTF
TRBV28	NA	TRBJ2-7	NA	TGTGCCAGCAGTGTGTCTCGTCTTAGCTCCTACGAGCAGTACTTC	CASSVSRLSSYEQYF
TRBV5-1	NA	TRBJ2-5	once	TGCGCCAGCGGGGAGTTCACCGTCACGGAGACCCAGTACTTC	CASGEFTVTETQYF
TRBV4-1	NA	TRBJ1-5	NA	TGCGCCAGCAGCCAAGATCAGAACAGCCTCAATCAGCCCCAGCATTTT	CASSQDQNSLNQPQHF
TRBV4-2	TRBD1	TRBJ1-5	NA	TGTGCCAGCAGCCCAGGGGGCGGAGGCAATCAGCCCCAGCATTTT	CASSPGGGGNQPQHF
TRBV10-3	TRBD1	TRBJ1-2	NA	TGTGCCATCAGTGAGTATACAGGGGGCTCGGATGGCTACACCTTC	CAISEYTGGSDGYTF
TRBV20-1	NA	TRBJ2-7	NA	TGCTCCCCGGGGCGGCTCTACGAGCAGTACTTC	CSPGRLYEQYF
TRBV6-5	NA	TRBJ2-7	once	TGTGCCAGCAGTTACTCTGCGACAGCCCCCTACGAGCAGTACTTC	CASSYSATAPYEQYF
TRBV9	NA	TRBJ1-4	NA	TGTGCCAGCAGCGTCCTTCCAGGGGAAAAACTGTTTTTT	CASSVLPGEKLFF
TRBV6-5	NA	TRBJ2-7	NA	TGTGCCAGCAGTTACAGGGCTGCCCACGAGCAGTACTTC	CASSYRAAHEQYF
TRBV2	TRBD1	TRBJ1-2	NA	TGTGCCAGCGGACAGGGGGTCAGGGGGGAATCTAACTATGGCTACACCTTC	CASGQGVRGESNYGYTF
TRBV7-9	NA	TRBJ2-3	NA	TGTGCCAGCAGCTTACCCCTGCCAGATACGCAGTATTTT	CASSLPLPDTQYF
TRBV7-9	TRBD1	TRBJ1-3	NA	TGTGCCAGCAGCCCGAGGACAGGTGAAAGAAACACCATATATTTT	CASSPRTGERNTIYF
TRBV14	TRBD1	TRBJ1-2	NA	TGTGCCAGCAGCCAACTAGACAGGGGTGAGGGCTACACCTTC	CASSQLDRGEGYTF
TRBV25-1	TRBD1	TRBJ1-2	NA	TGTGCCAGCAGTGAGGGGACAGCCTATGGCTACACCTTC	CASSEGTAYGYTF
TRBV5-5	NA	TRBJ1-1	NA	TGTGCCAGCAGCGGGGGGTCAGTTACAGCTTTCTTT	CASSGGSVTAFF
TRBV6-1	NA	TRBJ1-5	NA	TGTGCCAGCACGGATCAGCCCCAGCATTTT	CASTDQPQHF
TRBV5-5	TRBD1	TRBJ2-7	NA	TGTGCCAGCAGCACACTACCGGGACAGGGGGCGTTAGAGCAGTACTTC	CASSTLPGQGALEQYF
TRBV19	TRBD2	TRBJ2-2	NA	TGTGCCAGTAGTATAGGTGGGAGGGCCGGGGAGCTGTTTTTT	CASSIGGRAGELFF
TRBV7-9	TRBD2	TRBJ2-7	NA	TGTGCCAGCAGCTCGTCTTCTGGCGGGAGGTCCTACGAGCAGTACTTC	CASSSSSGGRSYEQYF
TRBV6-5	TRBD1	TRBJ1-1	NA	TGTGCCAGCAGTGGGAGGACAGGGCCGGACACTGAAGCTTTCTTT	CASSGRTGPDTEAFF
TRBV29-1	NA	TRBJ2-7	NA	TGCAGCGTTGTTGTTGACAGTGCCTACGAGCAGTACTTC	CSVVVDSAYEQYF
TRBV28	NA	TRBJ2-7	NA	TGTGCCAGCCAATTCACTAGGGCGGAGTTATACGAGCAGTACTTC	CASQFTRAELYEQYF
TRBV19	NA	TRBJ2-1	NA	TGTGCCAGTAGTAGAGGGGGGAAGAAAGACAATGAGCAGTTCTTC	CASSRGGKKDNEQFF
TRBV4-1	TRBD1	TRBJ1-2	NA	TGCGCCAGCAGCCAATTCCGGGACAGGGGCGCTTCATACTATGGCTACACCTTC	CASSQFRDRGASYYGYTF